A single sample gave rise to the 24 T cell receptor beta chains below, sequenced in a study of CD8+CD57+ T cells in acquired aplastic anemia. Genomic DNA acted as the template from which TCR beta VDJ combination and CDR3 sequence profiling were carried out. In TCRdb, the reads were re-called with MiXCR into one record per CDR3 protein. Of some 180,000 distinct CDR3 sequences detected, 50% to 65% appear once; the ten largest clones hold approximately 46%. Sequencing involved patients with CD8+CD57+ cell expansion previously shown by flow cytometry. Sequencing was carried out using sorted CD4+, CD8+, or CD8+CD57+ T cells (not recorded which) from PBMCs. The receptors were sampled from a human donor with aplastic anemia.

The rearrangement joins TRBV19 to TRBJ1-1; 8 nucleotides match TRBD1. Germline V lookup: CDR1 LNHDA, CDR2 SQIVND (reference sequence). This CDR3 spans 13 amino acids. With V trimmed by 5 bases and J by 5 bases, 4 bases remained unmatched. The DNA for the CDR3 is TGTGCCAGTAGTCAGGGGGCGGGTACTGAAGCTTTCTTT. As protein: CASSQGAGTEAFF.

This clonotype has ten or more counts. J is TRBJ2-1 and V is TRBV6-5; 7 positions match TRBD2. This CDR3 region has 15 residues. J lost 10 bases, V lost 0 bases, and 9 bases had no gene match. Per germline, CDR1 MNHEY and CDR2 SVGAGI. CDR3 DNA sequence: TGTGCCAGCAGTTACTCGGGCCTGGGGGGGGGGGAGCAGTTCTTC. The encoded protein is CASSYSGLGGGEQFF.

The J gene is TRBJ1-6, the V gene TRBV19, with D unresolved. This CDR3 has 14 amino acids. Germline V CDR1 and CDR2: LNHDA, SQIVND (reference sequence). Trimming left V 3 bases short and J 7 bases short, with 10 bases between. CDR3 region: CASSIKDSNSPLHF. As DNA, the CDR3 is TGTGCCAGTAGTATTAAGGATTCGAATTCACCCCTCCACTTT.

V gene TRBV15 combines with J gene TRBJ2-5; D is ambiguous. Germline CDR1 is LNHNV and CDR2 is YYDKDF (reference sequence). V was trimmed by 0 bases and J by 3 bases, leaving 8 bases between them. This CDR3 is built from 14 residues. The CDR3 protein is CATSRDRNEETQYF. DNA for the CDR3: TGTGCCACCAGCAGAGATCGGAACGAAGAGACCCAGTACTTC.

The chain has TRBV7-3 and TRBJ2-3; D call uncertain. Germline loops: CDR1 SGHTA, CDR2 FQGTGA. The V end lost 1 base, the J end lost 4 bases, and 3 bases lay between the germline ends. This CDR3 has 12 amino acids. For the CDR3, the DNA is TGTGCCAGCAGCTTAATGTCAGATACGCAGTATTTT. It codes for CASSLMSDTQYF.

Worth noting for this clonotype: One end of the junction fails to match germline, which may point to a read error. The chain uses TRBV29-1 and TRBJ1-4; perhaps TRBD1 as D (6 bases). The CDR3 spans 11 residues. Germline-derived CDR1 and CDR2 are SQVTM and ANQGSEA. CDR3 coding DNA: TGCAGCGTTGTGGACAGAGAAAGACTGTTTTTT. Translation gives CSVVDRERLFF.

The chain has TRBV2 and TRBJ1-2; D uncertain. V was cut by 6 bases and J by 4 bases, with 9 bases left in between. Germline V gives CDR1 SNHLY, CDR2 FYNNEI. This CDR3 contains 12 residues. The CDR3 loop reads CASRDEFYGYTF. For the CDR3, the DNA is TGTGCCAGCAGGGACGAGTTCTATGGCTACACCTTC.

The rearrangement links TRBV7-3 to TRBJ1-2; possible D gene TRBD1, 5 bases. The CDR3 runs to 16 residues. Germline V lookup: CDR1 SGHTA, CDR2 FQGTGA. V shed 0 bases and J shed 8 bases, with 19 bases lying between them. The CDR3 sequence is CASSLTLGMDGGGYTF. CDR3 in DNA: TGTGCCAGCAGCTTAACTCTGGGTATGGACGGGGGAGGCTACACCTTC.

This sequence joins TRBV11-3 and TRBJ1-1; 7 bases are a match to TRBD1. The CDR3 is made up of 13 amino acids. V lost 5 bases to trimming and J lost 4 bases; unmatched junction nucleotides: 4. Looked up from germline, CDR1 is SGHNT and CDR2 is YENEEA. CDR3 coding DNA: TGTGCCAGCAGCAACGACAGGGCCACTGAAGCTTTCTTT. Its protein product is CASSNDRATEAFF.

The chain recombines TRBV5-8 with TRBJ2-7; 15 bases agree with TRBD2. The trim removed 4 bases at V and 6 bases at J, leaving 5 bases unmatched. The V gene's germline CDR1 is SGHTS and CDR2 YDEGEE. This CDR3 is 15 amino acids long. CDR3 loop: CASSPRGLAGGEQYF. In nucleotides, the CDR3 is TGTGCCAGCAGCCCCCGGGGACTAGCGGGGGGCGAGCAGTACTTC. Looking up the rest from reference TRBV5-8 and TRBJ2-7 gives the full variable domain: EAGVTQSPTHLIKTRGQQATLRCSPISGHTSVYWYQQALGLGLQFLLWYDEGEERNRGNFPPRFSGRQFPNYSSELNVNALELEDSALYLCASSPRGLAGGEQYFGPGTRLTVT.

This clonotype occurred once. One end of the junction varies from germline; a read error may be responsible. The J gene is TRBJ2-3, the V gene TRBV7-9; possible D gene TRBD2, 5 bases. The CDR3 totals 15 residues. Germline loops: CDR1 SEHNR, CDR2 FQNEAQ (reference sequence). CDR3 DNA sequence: TGTGCCAGCGGCTTAGATCCTTCTAGCTCCTACGAGCAGTATTTT. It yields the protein CASGLDPSSSYEQYF.

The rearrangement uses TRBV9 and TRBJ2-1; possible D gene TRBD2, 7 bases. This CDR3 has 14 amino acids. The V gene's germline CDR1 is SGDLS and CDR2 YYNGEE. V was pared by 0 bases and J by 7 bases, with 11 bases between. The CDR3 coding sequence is TGTGCCAGCAGCGTAGGGGGGGGCCGGAATGAGCAGTTCTTC. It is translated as CASSVGGGRNEQFF. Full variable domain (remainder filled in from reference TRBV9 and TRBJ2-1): DSGVTQTPKHLITATGQRVTLRCSPRSGDLSVYWYQQSLDQGLQFLIQYYNGEERAKGNILERFSAQQFPDLHSELNLSSLELGDSALYFCASSVGGGRNEQFFGPGTRLTVL.

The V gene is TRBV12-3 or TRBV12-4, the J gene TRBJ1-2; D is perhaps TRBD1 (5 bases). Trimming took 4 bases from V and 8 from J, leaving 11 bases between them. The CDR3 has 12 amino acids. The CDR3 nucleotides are TGTGCCAGCAGTTGGGGGTACAAAGGCTACACCTTC. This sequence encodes CASSWGYKGYTF.

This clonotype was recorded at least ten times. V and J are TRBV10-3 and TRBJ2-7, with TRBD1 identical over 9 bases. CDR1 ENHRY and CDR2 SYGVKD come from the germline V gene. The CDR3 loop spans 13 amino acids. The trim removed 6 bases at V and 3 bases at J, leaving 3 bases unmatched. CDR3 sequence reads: CAISQGQGYEQYF. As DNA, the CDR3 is TGTGCCATCAGCCAGGGACAGGGCTACGAGCAGTACTTC.

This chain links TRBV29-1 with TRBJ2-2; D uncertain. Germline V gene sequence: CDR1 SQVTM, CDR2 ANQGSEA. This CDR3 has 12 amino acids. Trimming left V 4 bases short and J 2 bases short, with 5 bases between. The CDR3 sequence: CSVGQNTGELFF. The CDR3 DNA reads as TGCAGCGTTGGCCAAAACACCGGGGAGCTGTTTTTT.

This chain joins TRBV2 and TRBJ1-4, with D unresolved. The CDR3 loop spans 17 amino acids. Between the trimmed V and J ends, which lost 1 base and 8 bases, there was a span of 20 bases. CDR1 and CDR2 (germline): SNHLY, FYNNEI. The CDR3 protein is CASSEGESNTEREKLFF. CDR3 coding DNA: TGTGCCAGCAGTGAAGGGGAGTCCAACACTGAGAGGGAAAAACTGTTTTTT.

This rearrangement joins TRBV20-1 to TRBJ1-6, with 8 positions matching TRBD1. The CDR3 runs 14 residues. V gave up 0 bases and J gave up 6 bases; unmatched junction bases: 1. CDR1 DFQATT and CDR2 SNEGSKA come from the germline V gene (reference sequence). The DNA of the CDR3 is TGCAGTGCTAGAGACAGGGGGCTTAATTCACCCCTCCACTTT. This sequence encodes CSARDRGLNSPLHF.

CDR3 in amino acids: CSARGGGAGMVNEQYF. In nucleotides, the CDR3 is TGCAGTGCTAGGGGGGGAGGAGCGGGTATGGTCAATGAGCAGTATTTT. The chain combines TRBV20-1 with TRBJ2-3; D is possibly TRBD2 (6 bases). This CDR3 region has 16 residues. Germline CDR1 is DFQATT and CDR2 is SNEGSKA (reference sequence). With 3 bases removed from V and 11 bases from J, the gap between germline ends came to 27 bases.

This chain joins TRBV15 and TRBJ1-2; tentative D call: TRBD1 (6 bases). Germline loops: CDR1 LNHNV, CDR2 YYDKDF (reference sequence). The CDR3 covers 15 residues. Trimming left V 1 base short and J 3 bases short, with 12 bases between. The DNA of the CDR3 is TGTGCCACCAGCAGAGCCTTGGAGGGGGACTATGGCTACACCTTC. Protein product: CATSRALEGDYGYTF. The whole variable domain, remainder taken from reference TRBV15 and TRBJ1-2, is DAMVIQNPRYQVTQFGKPVTLSCSQTLNHNVMYWYQQKSSQAPKLLFHYYDKDFNNEADTPDNFQSRRPNTSFCFLDIRSPGLGDTAMYLCATSRALEGDYGYTFGSGTRLTVV.

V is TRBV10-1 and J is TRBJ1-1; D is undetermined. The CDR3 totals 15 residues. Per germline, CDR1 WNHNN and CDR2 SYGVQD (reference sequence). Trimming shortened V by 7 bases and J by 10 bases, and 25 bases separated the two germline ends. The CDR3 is CASKSHRAAELGAFF. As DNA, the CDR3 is TGCGCCAGCAAGAGCCACCGGGCCGCGGAACTTGGAGCTTTCTTT.

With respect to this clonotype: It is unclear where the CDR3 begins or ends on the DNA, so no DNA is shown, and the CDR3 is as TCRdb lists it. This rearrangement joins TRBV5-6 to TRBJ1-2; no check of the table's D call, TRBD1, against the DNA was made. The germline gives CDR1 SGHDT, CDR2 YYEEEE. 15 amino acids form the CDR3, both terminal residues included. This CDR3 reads CASSLWQGWGNGNTF.

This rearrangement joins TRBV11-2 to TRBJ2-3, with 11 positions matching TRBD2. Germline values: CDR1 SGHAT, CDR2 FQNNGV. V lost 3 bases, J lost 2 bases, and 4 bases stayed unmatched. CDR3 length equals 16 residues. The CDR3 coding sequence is TGTGCCAGCAGCTTTTGGACTAGCGGGCTCACAGATACGCAGTATTTT. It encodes CASSFWTSGLTDTQYF.

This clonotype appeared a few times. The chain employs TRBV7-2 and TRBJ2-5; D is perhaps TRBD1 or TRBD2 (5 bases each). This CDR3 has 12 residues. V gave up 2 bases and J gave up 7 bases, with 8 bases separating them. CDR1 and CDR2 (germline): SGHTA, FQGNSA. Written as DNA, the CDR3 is TGTGCCAGCAGCTTATCAGGGAGGACCCAGTACTTC. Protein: CASSLSGRTQYF.

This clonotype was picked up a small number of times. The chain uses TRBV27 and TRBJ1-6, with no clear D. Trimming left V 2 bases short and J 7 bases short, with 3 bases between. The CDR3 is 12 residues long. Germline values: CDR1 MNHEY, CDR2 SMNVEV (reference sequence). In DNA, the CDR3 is TGTGCCAGCAGTTTACAAAATTCACCCCTCCACTTT. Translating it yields CASSLQNSPLHF.